This T cell receptor (beta chain) was retrieved from a study of vaccination and CD4 T cells after COVID-19. Study context: Post-vaccine specimens were obtained a median roughly 70 days after dose two (range 14 to 241). Cells were stimulated with overlapping spike peptides from SARS-CoV-2, HCoV-NL63, HCoV-OC43 and HCoV-229E.

Worth noting for this clonotype: Its specificity is unknown.

Time point denoted: late sampling 161 to 241 days after vaccination in a few convalescent patients. Treatment noted: approximately 11-day PBMC culture with coronavirus spike peptide pools or control peptides (ViraFEST assay). The V gene lost 5 bases and the J gene lost 14 bases, with 16 bases spanning the gap. The CDR3 spans 13 residues. Germline V CDR1 and CDR2: MDHEN, SYDVKM. At the Johns Hopkins FTIC core, DNA taken from cultured CD4+ T cells was sequenced by way of the Oncomine TCR Beta short-read assay. TCRdb ran MiXCR on the PCR reads and lists one entry per CDR3 protein. The sample shows about 24,000 distinct CDR3 sequences, about 42% of them seen only once.

The material was CD4+ T cells from blood, cultured in vitro, obtained about 7 months after SARS-CoV-2 vaccination. The chain combines TRBV28 with TRBJ1-6; the D gene is possibly TRBD1 (6 bases). The sequence derives from a human donor who had recovered from COVID-19. The CDR3 region has the DNA TGTGCCAGCAGTCCACCCAACAGGGTTTCCCTCCACTTT. Translated, it gives CASSPPNRVSLHF.